The 30 T cell receptor beta chains in this list originate from one sample, sequenced in a study of T cell repertoires and HLA-DP antigens. Generated by immunoSEQ multiplex PCR, the TCRdb table keeps only in-frame clones and is missing some. This sample carries approximately 3,800 clones, around 80% of them seen once, and the ten largest clones take about 21%. After roughly two weeks' expansion, CD4+ cells were restimulated around 23 h with HeLa expressing allogeneic DPB1. Cells were stimulated with HeLa cells transduced with HLA-DPA1/DPB1, HLA-DM, invariant chain and CD80. Sequences were obtained from CD137- CD4+ T cells from cultured PBMCs. Receptors originate from a woman between 18 and 30 years old in good health and CMV-seronegative.

V and J are TRBV19 and TRBJ2-1; D call uncertain. This CDR3 comprises 12 residues. Germline V gene lookup returns CDR1 LNHDA and CDR2 SQIVND (reference sequence). V lost 3 bases and J lost 6, with 6 bases in between. CDR3 in amino acids: CASSMSINEQFF. In DNA form, the CDR3 reads TGTGCCAGTAGTATGAGCATCAATGAGCAGTTCTTC.

CDR3 nucleotides: TGTGCCAGTAGTTTCGCCGGGACAGGGACCACTGAAGCTTTCTTT. Amino acids: CASSFAGTGTTEAFF. The chain uses TRBV19 and TRBJ1-1, with TRBD1 matching 9 bases. The J segment lost 4 bases and the V segment lost 5 bases, leaving 8 bases of the junction unmatched. Germline lookup yields CDR1 LNHDA and CDR2 SQIVND (reference sequence). This CDR3 region has 15 residues.

The CDR3 reads CASSQVARGYTGELFF. As DNA, the CDR3 is TGCGCCAGCAGCCAAGTGGCTAGGGGGTACACCGGGGAGCTGTTTTTT. The rearrangement links TRBV4-3 to TRBJ2-2; perhaps TRBD1 as D (6 bases). The germline V and J ends were trimmed by 1 base and 3 bases, with 12 bases remaining between them. This CDR3 comprises 16 residues. Germline lookup yields CDR1 LGHNA and CDR2 YSLEER.

The CDR3 spells CATEQGKQANIQYF. CDR3 in DNA: TGTGCCACGGAACAGGGGAAGCAGGCAAACATTCAGTACTTC. The J gene is TRBJ2-4, the V gene TRBV28; TRBD1 matches 7 bases. Germline trimming cut 10 bases from V and 6 bases from J; bases unmatched to any gene: 12. The CDR3 sequence is 14 residues long. Germline V gene data show CDR1 as MDHEN and CDR2 as SYDVKM.

The V gene is TRBV2, the J gene TRBJ2-3, with D possibly TRBD2 on 5 matching bases. The CDR3 totals 15 residues. Germline V gives CDR1 SNHLY, CDR2 FYNNEI. The V and J ends lost 1 base and 2 bases respectively, with 10 bases between them. CDR3 amino acids: CASSEEVATTDTQYF. In DNA, the CDR3 is TGTGCCAGCAGTGAAGAAGTAGCGACCACAGATACGCAGTATTTT. Filled out from reference TRBV2 and TRBJ2-3, the complete variable domain reads EPEVTQTPSHQVTQMGQEVILRCVPISNHLYFYWYRQILGQKVEFLVSFYNNEISEKSEIFDDQFSVERPDGSNFTLKIRSTKLEDSAMYFCASSEEVATTDTQYFGPGTRLTVL.

The J gene is TRBJ2-1, the V gene TRBV18; D possibly corresponds to TRBD2 (5 bases). Germline assignment: CDR1 KGHSH and CDR2 LQKENI. Deletions cut 6 bases from V and 9 bases from J, with 18 bases between. This CDR3 contains 14 residues. CDR3 nucleotides: TGTGCCAGCTCCCCTCTAATGGGAGTAGGTGAGCAGTTCTTC. The encoded protein is CASSPLMGVGEQFF.

The chain couples TRBV7-9 to TRBJ2-7; 11 bases map to TRBD1. CDR3 length: 16 residues. Germline assignment: CDR1 SEHNR and CDR2 FQNEAQ (reference sequence). Trimming removed 4 bases from V and 2 bases from J; junction bases left unmatched: 7. This CDR3 reads CASSSLKGQGAYEQYF. The DNA for the CDR3 is TGTGCCAGCAGCTCTCTGAAGGGACAGGGGGCCTACGAGCAGTACTTC.

This clone was recorded once. Since a much larger clone is just one base distant, this may be a read error. The chain has TRBV19 and TRBJ1-5; D remains unclear. The germline gives CDR1 LNHDA, CDR2 SQIVND (reference sequence). The CDR3 loop spans 16 amino acids. CDR3 nucleotides: TGTGCCAGTAGGATAGTAGGGAACTTTAGCAATCAGCCCCAGCATTTT. This translates into CASRIVGNFSNQPQHF.

In this sample, this clone turned up a few times. The rearrangement links TRBV7-2 to TRBJ1-6; 10 nucleotides match TRBD1. V lost 1 base to trimming and J lost 11 bases; unmatched junction nucleotides: 5. This CDR3 has 15 residues. Germline-derived CDR1 and CDR2 are SGHTA and FQGNSA. CDR3 sequence reads: CASSLGWTGGTPLHF. Written as DNA, the CDR3 is TGTGCCAGCAGCTTAGGGTGGACAGGGGGGACACCCCTCCACTTT.

The chain combines TRBV18 with TRBJ2-6; 9 bases match TRBD2. CDR3 length equals 18 residues. The V gene end was trimmed by 1 base and the J gene end by 0 bases; junction bases not matched to a gene: 4. Germline V gene sequence: CDR1 KGHSH, CDR2 LQKENI. The CDR3, as DNA: TGTGCCAGCTCACCACTAGGACTAGCGAACTCTGGGGCCAACGTCCTGACTTTC. Translated, it gives CASSPLGLANSGANVLTF.

The CDR3, as DNA: TGTGCCAGCAAAAAGACAGGGAACTCCTACGAGCAGTACTTC. Translation gives CASKKTGNSYEQYF. The genes are TRBV28 and TRBJ2-7, with 7 bases lining up with TRBD1. CDR1 and CDR2 from the germline V gene are MDHEN and SYDVKM. The CDR3 length is 14 residues. J was trimmed by 0 bases and V by 7 bases; bases with no gene match: 6.

The rearrangement joins TRBV5-1 to TRBJ2-5, with TRBD2 as a possible D gene (6 bases). Judging by the DNA end, TRBJ2-7 fits better; the J call may be wrong. Per the germline V gene, CDR1 is SGHRS and CDR2 is YFSETQ. The CDR3 totals 15 residues. In DNA, the CDR3 is TGCGCCAGCACCCCAATCCTGGACACCGGGGGCGAGCAGTACTTC. This encodes CASTPILDTGGEQYF.

The rearrangement uses TRBV11-2 and TRBJ2-7; D might be TRBD2 (5 bases). The ends were cut back, 3 bases at V and 4 bases at J, with 7 bases in the middle. Germline V gene lookup returns CDR1 SGHAT and CDR2 FQNNGV. CDR3 length equals 12 residues. The CDR3 reads CASSFSGYEQYF. CDR3 in DNA: TGTGCCAGCAGCTTCTCGGGATACGAGCAGTACTTC.

The CDR3 protein is CASAGTYYSYEQYF. The CDR3 coding sequence is TGCGCCAGCGCGGGGACCTACTACTCCTACGAGCAGTACTTC. This rearrangement joins TRBV10-2 to TRBJ2-7; D may be TRBD2 (6 bases). Germline-derived CDR1 and CDR2 are WSHSY and SAAADI. CDR3 length: 14 residues. Trimming took off 8 bases at V and 0 bases at J, with 14 bases between the two ends.

This rearrangement joins TRBV19 to TRBJ1-1; maybe TRBD1 (6 bases). The CDR3 length is 15 residues. Trimming left V 3 bases short and J 4 bases short, with 15 bases between. Germline V gives CDR1 LNHDA, CDR2 SQIVND (reference sequence). The CDR3 sequence is CASSIRAGASTEAFF. In DNA form, the CDR3 reads TGTGCCAGTAGTATTCGAGCGGGGGCGAGCACTGAAGCTTTCTTT. Full variable domain (rest looked up from reference TRBV19 and TRBJ1-1): DGGITQSPKYLFRKEGQNVTLSCEQNLNHDAMYWYRQDPGQGLRLIYYSQIVNDFQKGDIAEGYSVSREKKESFPLTVTSAQKNPTAFYLCASSIRAGASTEAFFGQGTRLTVV.

This sequence joins TRBV18 and TRBJ2-5; D is ambiguous. CDR1 and CDR2 (germline): KGHSH, LQKENI. There are 14 residues in the CDR3. With 2 bases removed from V and 2 bases from J, the gap between germline ends came to 9 bases. The CDR3 coding sequence is TGTGCCAGCTCACCAAGGCAGCGACAAGAGACCCAGTACTTC. Translating gives CASSPRQRQETQYF.

This clone is medium-sized within its sample. J is TRBJ2-2 and V is TRBV7-9; D gene ambiguous. This CDR3 comprises 12 residues. Trimming pared 4 bases from V and 6 bases from J, leaving 6 bases between. Germline V gene lookup returns CDR1 SEHNR and CDR2 FQNEAQ (reference sequence). CDR3 protein: CASSSPAGELFF. CDR3 DNA sequence: TGTGCCAGCAGCTCCCCGGCCGGGGAGCTGTTTTTT.

DNA of the CDR3: TGTGCCAGCAGCTTGGTTAGTTCGGGGGTCATGGCCAACGTCCTGACTTTC. This sequence encodes CASSLVSSGVMANVLTF. The chain joins TRBV7-3 to TRBJ2-6; perhaps TRBD2 as D (6 bases). CDR3 length: 17 amino acids. Germline V gene data show CDR1 as SGHTA and CDR2 as FQGTGA. The ends were cut back, 3 bases at V and 6 bases at J, with 18 bases in the middle.

V is TRBV11-1 and J is TRBJ2-2; no definite D call. This CDR3 region has 14 residues. From germline, CDR1 is SGHAT and CDR2 FQDESV (reference sequence). V lost 3 bases, J lost 1 base, and 6 bases lay in between. The CDR3 nucleotides read TGTGCCAGCAGCTTCCTACGGAACACCGGGGAGCTGTTTTTT. Its translation: CASSFLRNTGELFF.

V gene TRBV10-1 combines with J gene TRBJ1-5; the D is unclear. The V and J ends lost 7 bases and 0 bases respectively, with 13 bases between them. Germline CDR1 is WNHNN and CDR2 is SYGVQD (reference sequence). CDR3 length: 15 residues. The CDR3 DNA sequence: TGCGCCAGCATCTACAGAGACGATAGCAATCAGCCCCAGCATTTT. It translates to CASIYRDDSNQPQHF.

The chain combines TRBV19 with TRBJ2-5, with TRBD1 matching over 7 bases. This CDR3 region has 16 residues. Germline CDR1 LNHDA, CDR2 SQIVND (reference sequence). Trimming took 3 bases from V and 5 from J; bases not matched to a gene: 12. The CDR3 loop is CASSMGGYRGQETQYF. As DNA, the CDR3 is TGTGCCAGTAGTATGGGTGGTTACAGGGGTCAGGAGACCCAGTACTTC. The whole variable domain, remainder taken from reference TRBV19 and TRBJ2-5, is DGGITQSPKYLFRKEGQNVTLSCEQNLNHDAMYWYRQDPGQGLRLIYYSQIVNDFQKGDIAEGYSVSREKKESFPLTVTSAQKNPTAFYLCASSMGGYRGQETQYFGPGTRLLVL.

The chain's CDR3 is CASSLWGQGVEAFF. The CDR3 nucleotides are TGTGCCAGCAGTTTATGGGGACAGGGAGTAGAAGCTTTCTTT. This sequence joins TRBV28 and TRBJ1-1; 9 bases are a match to TRBD1. The trim removed 0 bases at V and 8 bases at J, leaving 4 bases unmatched. Germline values: CDR1 MDHEN, CDR2 SYDVKM. The CDR3 runs to 14 residues.

The chain combines TRBV28 with TRBJ1-6, with no clear D. Deletions cut 6 bases from V and 0 bases from J, with 9 bases between. CDR3 size: 15 residues. Per the germline V gene, CDR1 is MDHEN and CDR2 is SYDVKM. The CDR3 sequence: CASRRTSSYNSPLHF. Here the CDR3 DNA reads TGTGCCAGCAGACGGACGAGCTCCTATAATTCACCCCTCCACTTT.

The CDR3 protein is CASISARGSYEQYF. In DNA form, the CDR3 reads TGTGCCAGCATCTCGGCCCGGGGCTCCTACGAGCAGTACTTC. The chain links TRBV6-6 to TRBJ2-7; TRBD2 is a possible D gene (5 bases). This CDR3 has 14 residues. Trimming removed 7 bases from V and 0 bases from J, with 13 bases in between. From germline, CDR1 is MNHNY and CDR2 SVGAGI (reference sequence).

The chain joins TRBV6-1 to TRBJ1-1; TRBD1 is a possible D gene (5 bases). This CDR3 contains 10 residues. V was pared by 9 bases and J by 5 bases, with 7 bases between. The germline gives CDR1 MNHNS, CDR2 SASEGT. The CDR3 DNA reads TGTGCCAGGCGGGGGACTGAAGCTTTCTTT. It specifies CARRGTEAFF.

This clone has more than one count but fewer than ten. This chain connects TRBV5-1 to TRBJ2-3, with D perhaps matching TRBD2 (6 bases). CDR3 length: 15 residues. Germline V CDR1 and CDR2: SGHRS, YFSETQ. V dropped 3 bases and J dropped 0 bases, with 11 bases sitting between them. Written as DNA, the CDR3 is TGCGCCAGCAGCTGGGACTTTGCTAGCACAGATACGCAGTATTTT. Residues: CASSWDFASTDTQYF.

This sequence joins TRBV6-1 and TRBJ1-5; D ambiguous. V lost 6 bases and J 2 bases, leaving 11 bases between the germline ends. The CDR3 runs 14 residues. CDR1 is MNHNS, CDR2 SASEGT, per germline. The CDR3 here is CASRNPIRNQPQHF. The CDR3 DNA reads TGTGCCAGCAGGAACCCAATCCGCAATCAGCCCCAGCATTTT.

V usage is TRBV11-2 and J usage is TRBJ1-6; D call uncertain. V lost 5 bases and J 6 bases, leaving 2 bases between the germline ends. This CDR3 has 11 amino acids. The germline gives CDR1 SGHAT, CDR2 FQNNGV. CDR3 protein: CASSANSPLHF. CDR3 DNA: TGTGCCAGCAGCGCTAATTCACCCCTCCACTTT. The full variable domain, in which reference TRBV11-2 and TRBJ1-6 provide the parts outside the CDR3, is EAGVAQSPRYKIIEKRQSVAFWCNPISGHATLYWYQQILGQGPKLLIQFQNNGVVDDSQLPKDRFSAERLKGVDSTLKIQPAKLEDSAVYLCASSANSPLHFGNGTRLTVT.

The CDR3 spells CASSFHRGQGDGYTF. CDR3 bases: TGTGCCAGCAGCTTCCACAGGGGGCAAGGGGATGGCTACACCTTC. The chain combines TRBV7-2 with TRBJ1-2; TRBD1 agrees at 9 bases. With 3 bases clipped from V and 6 bases from J, the junction kept 8 bases outside the gene matches. CDR1 is SGHTA, CDR2 FQGNSA, per germline. This CDR3 region has 15 residues.

The chain joins TRBV5-1 to TRBJ2-3; 8 bases match TRBD1. The CDR3 extends over 14 amino acids. Germline V gene lookup returns CDR1 SGHRS and CDR2 YFSETQ. V lost 5 bases to trimming and J lost 3 bases; unmatched junction nucleotides: 5. The CDR3 DNA reads TGCGCCAGCAGTGGACAGGGCTTGACAGATACGCAGTATTTT. Its translation is CASSGQGLTDTQYF. Full variable domain (remainder filled in from reference TRBV5-1 and TRBJ2-3): KAGVTQTPRYLIKTRGQQVTLSCSPISGHRSVSWYQQTPGQGLQFLFEYFSETQRNKGNFPGRFSGRQFSNSRSEMNVSTLELGDSALYLCASSGQGLTDTQYFGPGTRLTVL.